This TCR beta chain was sequenced during a study of vaccination and CD4 T cells after COVID-19. Cultured CD4+ T-cell DNA underwent Oncomine TCR Beta short-read sequencing. Using the QIAamp micro DNA kit, genomic DNA was extracted from the CD4+ T cells that had been cultured. In TCRdb, the PCR reads were re-called with MiXCR into one record per CDR3 protein. The table lists over 8,500 distinct CDR3 sequences, 25% to 35% of them singletons, with around a quarter in the top ten. As to this clonotype: The antigen is undetermined.

Specified treatment: roughly 11-day PBMC culture with coronavirus spike peptide pools or control peptides (ViraFEST assay). CD4+ T lymphocytes from the unexposed donor were collected before the COVID-19 pandemic (2011-2018). CDR3 size: 15 residues. V dropped 8 bases and J dropped 1 base, with 17 bases sitting between them. From germline, CDR1 is MNHNS and CDR2 SASEGT. J is TRBJ1-1 and V is TRBV6-1; D not certain. The sample consisted of CD4+ T cells from blood, cultured in vitro. The clonotype comes from a human donor in good health. The CDR3 is CASGGSGGGNTEAFF. The CDR3 DNA follows: TGTGCCAGCGGAGGATCGGGCGGCGGGAACACTGAAGCTTTCTTT.